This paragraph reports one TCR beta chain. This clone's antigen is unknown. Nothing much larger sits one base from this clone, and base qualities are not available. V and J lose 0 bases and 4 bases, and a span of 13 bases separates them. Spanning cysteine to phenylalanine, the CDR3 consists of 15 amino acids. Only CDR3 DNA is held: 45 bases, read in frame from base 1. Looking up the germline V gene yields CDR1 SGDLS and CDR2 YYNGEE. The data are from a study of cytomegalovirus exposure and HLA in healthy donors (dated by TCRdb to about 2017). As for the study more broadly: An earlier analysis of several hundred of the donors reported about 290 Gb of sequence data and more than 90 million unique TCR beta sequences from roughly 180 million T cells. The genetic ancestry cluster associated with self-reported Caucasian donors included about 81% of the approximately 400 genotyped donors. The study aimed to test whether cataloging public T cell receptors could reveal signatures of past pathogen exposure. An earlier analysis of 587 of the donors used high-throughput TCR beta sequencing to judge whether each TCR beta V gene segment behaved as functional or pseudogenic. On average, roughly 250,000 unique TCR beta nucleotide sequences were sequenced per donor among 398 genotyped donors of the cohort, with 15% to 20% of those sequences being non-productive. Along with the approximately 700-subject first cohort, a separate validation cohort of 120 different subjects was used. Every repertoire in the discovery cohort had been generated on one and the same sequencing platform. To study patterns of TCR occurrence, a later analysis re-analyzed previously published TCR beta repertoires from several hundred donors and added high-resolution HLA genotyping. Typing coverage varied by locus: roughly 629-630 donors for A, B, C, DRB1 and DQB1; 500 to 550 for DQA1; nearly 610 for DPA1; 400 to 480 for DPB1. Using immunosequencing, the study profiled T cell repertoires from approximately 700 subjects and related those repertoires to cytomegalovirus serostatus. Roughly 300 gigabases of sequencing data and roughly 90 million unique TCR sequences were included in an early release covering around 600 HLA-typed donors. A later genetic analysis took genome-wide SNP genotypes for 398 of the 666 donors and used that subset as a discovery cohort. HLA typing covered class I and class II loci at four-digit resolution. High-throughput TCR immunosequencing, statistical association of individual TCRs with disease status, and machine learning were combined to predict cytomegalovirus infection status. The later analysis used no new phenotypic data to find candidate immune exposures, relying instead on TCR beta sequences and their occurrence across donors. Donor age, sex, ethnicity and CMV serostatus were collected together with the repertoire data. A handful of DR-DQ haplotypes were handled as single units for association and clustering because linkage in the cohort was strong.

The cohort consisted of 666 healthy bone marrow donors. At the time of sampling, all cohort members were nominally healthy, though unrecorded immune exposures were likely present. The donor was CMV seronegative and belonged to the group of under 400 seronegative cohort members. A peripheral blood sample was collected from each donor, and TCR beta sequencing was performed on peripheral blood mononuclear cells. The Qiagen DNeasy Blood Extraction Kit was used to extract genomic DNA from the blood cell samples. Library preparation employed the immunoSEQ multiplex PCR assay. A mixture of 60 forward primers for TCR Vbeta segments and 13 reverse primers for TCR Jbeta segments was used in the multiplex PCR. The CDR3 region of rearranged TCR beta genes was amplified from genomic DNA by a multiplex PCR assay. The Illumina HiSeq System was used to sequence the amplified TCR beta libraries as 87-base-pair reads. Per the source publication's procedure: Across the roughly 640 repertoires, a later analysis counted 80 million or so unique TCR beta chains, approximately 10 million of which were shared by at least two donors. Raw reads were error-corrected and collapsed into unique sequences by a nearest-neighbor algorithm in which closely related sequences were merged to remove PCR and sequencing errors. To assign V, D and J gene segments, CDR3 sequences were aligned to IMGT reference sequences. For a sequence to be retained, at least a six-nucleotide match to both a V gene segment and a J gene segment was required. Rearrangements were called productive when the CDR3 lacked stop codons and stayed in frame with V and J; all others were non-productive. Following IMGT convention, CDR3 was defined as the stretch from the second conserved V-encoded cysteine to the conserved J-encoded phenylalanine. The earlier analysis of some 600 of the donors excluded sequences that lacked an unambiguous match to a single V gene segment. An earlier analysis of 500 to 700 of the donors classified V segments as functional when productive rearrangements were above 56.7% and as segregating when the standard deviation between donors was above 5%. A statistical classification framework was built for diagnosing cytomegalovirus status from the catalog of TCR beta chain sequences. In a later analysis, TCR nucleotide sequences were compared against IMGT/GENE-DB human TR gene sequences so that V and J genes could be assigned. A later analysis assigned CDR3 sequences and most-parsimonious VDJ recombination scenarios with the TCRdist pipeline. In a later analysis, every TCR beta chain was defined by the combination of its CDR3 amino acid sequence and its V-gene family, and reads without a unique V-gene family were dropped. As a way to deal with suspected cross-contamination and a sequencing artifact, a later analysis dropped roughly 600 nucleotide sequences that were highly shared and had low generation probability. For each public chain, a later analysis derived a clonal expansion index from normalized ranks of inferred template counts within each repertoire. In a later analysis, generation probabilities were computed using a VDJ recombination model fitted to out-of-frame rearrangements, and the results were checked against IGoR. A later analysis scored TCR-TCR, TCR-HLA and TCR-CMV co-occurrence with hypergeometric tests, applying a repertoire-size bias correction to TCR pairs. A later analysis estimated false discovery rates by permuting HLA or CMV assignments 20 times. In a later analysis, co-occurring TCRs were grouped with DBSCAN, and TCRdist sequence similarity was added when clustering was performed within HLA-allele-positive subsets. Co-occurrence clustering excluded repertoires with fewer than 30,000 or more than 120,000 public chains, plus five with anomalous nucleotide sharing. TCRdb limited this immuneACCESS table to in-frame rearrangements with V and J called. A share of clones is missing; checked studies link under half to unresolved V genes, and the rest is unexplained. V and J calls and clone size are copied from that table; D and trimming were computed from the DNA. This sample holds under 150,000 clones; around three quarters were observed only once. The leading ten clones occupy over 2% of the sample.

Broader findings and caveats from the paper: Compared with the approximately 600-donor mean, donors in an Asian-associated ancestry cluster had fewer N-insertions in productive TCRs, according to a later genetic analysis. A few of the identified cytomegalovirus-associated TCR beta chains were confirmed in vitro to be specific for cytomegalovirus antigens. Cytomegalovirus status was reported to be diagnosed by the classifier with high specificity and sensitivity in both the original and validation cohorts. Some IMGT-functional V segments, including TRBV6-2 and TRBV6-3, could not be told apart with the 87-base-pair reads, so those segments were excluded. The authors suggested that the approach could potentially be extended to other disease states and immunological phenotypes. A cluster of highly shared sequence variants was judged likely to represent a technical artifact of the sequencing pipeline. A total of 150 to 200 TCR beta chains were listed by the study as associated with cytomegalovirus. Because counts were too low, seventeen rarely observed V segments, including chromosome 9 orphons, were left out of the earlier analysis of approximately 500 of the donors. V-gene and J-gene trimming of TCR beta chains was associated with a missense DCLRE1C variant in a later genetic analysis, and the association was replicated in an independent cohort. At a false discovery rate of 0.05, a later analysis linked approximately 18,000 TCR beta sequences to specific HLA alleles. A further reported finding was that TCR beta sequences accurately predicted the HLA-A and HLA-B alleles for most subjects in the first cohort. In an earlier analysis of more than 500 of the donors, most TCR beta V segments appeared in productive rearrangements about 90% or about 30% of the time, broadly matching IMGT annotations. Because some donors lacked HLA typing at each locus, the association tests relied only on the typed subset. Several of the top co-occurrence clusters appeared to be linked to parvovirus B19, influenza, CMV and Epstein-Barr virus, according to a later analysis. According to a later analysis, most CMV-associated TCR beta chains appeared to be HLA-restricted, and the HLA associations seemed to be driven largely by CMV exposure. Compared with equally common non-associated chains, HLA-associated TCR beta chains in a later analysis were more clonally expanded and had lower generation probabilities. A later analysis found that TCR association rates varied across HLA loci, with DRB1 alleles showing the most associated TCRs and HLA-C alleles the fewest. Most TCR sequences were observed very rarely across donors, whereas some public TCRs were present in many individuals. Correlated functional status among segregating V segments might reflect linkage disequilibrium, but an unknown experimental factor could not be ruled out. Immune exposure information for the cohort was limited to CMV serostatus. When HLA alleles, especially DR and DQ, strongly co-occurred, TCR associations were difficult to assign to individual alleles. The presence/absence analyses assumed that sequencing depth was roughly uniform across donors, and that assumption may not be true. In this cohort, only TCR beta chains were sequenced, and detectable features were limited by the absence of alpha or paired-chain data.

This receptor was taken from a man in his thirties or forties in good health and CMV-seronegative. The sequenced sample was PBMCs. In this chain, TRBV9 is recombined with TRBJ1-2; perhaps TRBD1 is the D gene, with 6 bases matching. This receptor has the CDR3 CASSVGQGWVYGYTF. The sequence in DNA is TGTGCCAGCAGCGTAGGGCAGGGGTGGGTCTATGGCTACACCTTC. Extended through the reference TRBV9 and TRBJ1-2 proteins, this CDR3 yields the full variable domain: DSGVTQTPKHLITATGQRVTLRCSPRSGDLSVYWYQQSLDQGLQFLIQYYNGEERAKGNILERFSAQQFPDLHSELNLSSLELGDSALYFCASSVGQGWVYGYTFGSGTRLTVV.